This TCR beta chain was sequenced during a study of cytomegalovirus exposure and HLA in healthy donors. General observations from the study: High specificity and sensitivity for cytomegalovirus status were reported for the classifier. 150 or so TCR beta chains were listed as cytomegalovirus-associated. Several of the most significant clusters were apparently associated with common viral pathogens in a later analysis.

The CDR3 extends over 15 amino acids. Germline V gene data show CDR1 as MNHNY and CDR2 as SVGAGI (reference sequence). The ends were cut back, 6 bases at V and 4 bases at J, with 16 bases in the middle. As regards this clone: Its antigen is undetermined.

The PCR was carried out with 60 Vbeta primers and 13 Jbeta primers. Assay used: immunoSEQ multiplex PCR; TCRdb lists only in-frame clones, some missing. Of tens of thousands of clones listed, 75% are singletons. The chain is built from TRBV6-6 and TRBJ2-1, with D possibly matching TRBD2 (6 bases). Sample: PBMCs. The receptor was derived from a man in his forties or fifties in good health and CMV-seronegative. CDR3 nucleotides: TGTGCCAGCAGGGGGGAGCGGGTTTCTTACAATGAGCAGTTCTTC. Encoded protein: CASRGERVSYNEQFF.